This T cell receptor beta chain appears in the sequencing data of a study of cytomegalovirus exposure and HLA in healthy donors. On the study more broadly: Of about 400 genotyped donors, approximately 80% clustered with self-reported Caucasian donors. General observations from the study: Sequencing had likely introduced a cluster of highly shared sequence variants as an artifact. Earlier analysis looked at TCR beta V segments, and most were productive about 87% or about 30% of the time.

As to this clone: Its target is not known.

PCR primers comprised 60 Vbeta and 13 Jbeta primers. Data came from immunoSEQ multiplex PCR; TCRdb stores just in-frame clones and leaves some out. The top ten hold 6% to 8% of the sample, which has roughly 80,000 clones, roughly 72% seen once. The CDR3 spans 17 residues. CDR1 LGHNT and CDR2 FRNRAP come from the germline V gene. Germline trimming cut 5 bases from V and 3 bases from J; bases unmatched to any gene: 11. The gene calls are TRBV12-5 and TRBJ2-5; 11 positions match TRBD2. Sequenced: PBMCs. This clonotype was obtained from a woman in her forties or fifties in good health and CMV-seropositive. CDR3 sequence: CASGLGSSGRAEETQYF. The CDR3 nucleotides are TGTGCTAGTGGTCTGGGGAGTAGCGGGAGGGCAGAAGAGACCCAGTACTTC.